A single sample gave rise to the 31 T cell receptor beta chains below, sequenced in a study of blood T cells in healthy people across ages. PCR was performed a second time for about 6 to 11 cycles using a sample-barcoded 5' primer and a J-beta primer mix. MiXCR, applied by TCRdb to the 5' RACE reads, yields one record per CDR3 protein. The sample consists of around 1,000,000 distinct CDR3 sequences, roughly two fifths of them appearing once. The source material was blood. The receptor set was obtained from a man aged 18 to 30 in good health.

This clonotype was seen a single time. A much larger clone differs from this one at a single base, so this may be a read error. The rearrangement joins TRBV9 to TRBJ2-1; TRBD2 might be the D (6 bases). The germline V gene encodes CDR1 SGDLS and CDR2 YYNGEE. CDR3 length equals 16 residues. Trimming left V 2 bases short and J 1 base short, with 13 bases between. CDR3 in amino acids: CASSVSEGGSYNEQFF. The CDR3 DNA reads TGTGCCAGCAGCGTTAGCGAGGGAGGATCCTACAATGAGCAGTTCTTC. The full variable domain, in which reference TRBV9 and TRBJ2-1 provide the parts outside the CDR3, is DSGVTQTPKHLITATGQRVTLRCSPRSGDLSVYWYQQSLDQGLQFLIQYYNGEERAKGNILERFSAQQFPDLHSELNLSSLELGDSALYFCASSVSEGGSYNEQFFGPGTRLTVL.

CDR3 region: CASTFTGADTEAFF. Here the CDR3 DNA reads TGTGCCAGCACCTTCACAGGGGCCGACACTGAAGCTTTCTTT. The rearrangement joins TRBV12-3 or TRBV12-4 to TRBJ1-1; TRBD1 agrees at 7 bases. The CDR3 totals 14 residues. The ends lost 7 bases at V and 3 bases at J; junction bases unmatched: 8.

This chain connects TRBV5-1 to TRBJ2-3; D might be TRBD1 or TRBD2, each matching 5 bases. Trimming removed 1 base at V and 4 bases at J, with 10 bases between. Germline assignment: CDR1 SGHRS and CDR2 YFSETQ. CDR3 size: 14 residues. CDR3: CASSLFGTPDTQYF. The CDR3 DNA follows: TGCGCCAGCAGCTTGTTCGGGACCCCAGATACGCAGTATTTT.

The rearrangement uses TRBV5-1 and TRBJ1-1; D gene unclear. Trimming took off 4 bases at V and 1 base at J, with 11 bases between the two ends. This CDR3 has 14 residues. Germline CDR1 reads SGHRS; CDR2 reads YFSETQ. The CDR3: CASSVNDGNTEAFF. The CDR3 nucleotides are TGCGCCAGCAGCGTAAACGACGGGAACACTGAAGCTTTCTTT.

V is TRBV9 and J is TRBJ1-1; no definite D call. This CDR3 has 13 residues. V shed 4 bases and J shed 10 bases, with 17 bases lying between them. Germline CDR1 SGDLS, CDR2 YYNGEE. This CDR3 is CASSPSTGAGAFF. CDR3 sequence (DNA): TGTGCCAGCAGCCCCAGTACGGGCGCGGGAGCTTTCTTT.

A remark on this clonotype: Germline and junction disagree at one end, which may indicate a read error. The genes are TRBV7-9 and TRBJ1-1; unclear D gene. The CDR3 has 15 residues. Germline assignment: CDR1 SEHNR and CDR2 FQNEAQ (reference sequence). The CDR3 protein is CAGSLATGMNTEAFF. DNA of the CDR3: TGTGCCGGCAGCTTAGCGACGGGTATGAACACTGAAGCTTTCTTT.

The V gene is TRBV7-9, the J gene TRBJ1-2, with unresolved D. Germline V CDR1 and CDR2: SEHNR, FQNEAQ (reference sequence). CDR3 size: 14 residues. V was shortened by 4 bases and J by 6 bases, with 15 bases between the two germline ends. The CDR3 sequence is CASSSTENDDGYTF. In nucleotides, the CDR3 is TGTGCCAGCAGCTCGACTGAAAACGACGATGGCTACACCTTC.

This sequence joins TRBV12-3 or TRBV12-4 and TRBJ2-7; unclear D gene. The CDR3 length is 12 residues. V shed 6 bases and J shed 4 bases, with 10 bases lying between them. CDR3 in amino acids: CASSFQDYEQYF. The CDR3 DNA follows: TGTGCCAGCAGCTTTCAAGATTACGAGCAGTACTTC.

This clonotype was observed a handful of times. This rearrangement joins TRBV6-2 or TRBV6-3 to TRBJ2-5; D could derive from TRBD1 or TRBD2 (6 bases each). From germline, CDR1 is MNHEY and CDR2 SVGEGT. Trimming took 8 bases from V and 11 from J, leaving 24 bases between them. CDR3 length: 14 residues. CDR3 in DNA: TGTGCCAGCGATAGAGGATGGGGGGCCGATGAGCAGTACTTC. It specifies CASDRGWGADEQYF.

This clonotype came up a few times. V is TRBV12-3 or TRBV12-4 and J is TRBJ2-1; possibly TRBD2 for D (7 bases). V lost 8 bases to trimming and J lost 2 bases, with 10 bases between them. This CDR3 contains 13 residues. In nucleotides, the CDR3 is TGTGCCAGCTGGGGGGGCGCCTACAATGAGCAGTTCTTC. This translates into CASWGGAYNEQFF.

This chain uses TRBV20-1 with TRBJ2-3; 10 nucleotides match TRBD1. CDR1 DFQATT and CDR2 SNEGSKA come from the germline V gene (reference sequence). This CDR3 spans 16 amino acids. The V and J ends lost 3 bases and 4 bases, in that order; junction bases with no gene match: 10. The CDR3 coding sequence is TGCAGTGCTAGGGCCGACGACAGGGGGCGATCAGATACGCAGTATTTT. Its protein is CSARADDRGRSDTQYF.

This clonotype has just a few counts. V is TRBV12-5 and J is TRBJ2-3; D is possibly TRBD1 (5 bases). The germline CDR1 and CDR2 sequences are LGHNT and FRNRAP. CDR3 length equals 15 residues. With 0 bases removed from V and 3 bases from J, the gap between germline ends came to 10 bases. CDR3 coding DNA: TGTGCTAGTGGTTTGGTACAGGTCGGAACAGATACGCAGTATTTT. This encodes CASGLVQVGTDTQYF.

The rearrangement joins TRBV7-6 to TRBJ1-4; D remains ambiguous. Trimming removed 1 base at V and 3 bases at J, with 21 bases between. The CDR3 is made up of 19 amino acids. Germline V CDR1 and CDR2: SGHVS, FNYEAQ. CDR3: CASSLESFASHASNEKLFF. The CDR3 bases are TGTGCCAGCAGCTTAGAATCTTTTGCCAGCCACGCCTCTAATGAAAAACTGTTTTTT.

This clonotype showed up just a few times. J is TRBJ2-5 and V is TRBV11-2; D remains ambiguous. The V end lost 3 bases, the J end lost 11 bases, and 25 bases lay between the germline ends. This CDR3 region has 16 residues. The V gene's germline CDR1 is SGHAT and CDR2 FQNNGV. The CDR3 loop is CASSLSSGPWGNEQYF. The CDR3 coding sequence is TGTGCCAGCAGCTTGTCTTCCGGGCCCTGGGGAAATGAGCAGTACTTC.

The CDR3 sequence is CASSMGGRTDTQYF. DNA of the CDR3: TGTGCCAGCAGTATGGGCGGGCGCACAGATACGCAGTATTTT. The chain combines TRBV12-3 or TRBV12-4 with TRBJ2-3, with a tentative D call TRBD2 (5 bases). V was shortened by 5 bases and J by 1 base, with 10 bases between the two germline ends. CDR3 size: 14 residues.

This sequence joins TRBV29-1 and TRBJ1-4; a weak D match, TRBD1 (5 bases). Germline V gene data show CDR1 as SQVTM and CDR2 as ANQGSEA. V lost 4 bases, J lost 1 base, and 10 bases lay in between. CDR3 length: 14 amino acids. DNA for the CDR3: TGCAGCGTTGTGGACACCCAAACTAATGAAAAACTGTTTTTT. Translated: CSVVDTQTNEKLFF.

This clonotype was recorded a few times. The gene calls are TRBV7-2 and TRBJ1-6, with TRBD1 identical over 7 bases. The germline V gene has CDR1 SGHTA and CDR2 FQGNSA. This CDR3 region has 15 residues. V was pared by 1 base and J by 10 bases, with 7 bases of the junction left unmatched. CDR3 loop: CASSLDGQVQSPLHF. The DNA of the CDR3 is TGTGCCAGCAGCTTAGATGGACAGGTACAATCACCCCTCCACTTT.

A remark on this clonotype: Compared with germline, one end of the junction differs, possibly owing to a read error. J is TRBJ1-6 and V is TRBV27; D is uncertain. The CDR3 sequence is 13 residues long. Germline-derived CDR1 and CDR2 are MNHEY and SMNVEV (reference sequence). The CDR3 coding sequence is TGTGCCAGTAGTTTAGGTCAACTCCAAGCCCTCCACTTT. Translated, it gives CASSLGQLQALHF.

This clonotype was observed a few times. CDR3 sequence: CASSENLQGGTDTQYF. CDR3 DNA: TGTGCCAGCAGCGAAAACCTGCAGGGGGGCACAGATACGCAGTATTTT. The chain is built from TRBV21-1 and TRBJ2-3; TRBD1 was called by the table and not checked on the DNA. TRBV21-1 is shown as a pseudogene. This CDR3 region has 16 residues.

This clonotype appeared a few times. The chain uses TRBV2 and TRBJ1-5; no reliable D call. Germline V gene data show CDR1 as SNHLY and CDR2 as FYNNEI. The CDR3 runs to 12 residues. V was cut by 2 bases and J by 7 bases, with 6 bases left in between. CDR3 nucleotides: TGTGCCAGCAGTGAAACAAGGCAGCCCCAGCATTTT. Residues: CASSETRQPQHF.

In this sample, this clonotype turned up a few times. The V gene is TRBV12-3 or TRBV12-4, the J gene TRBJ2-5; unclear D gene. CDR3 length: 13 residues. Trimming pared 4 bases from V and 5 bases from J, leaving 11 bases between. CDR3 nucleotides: TGTGCCAGCAGTTCATCGACACAGGAGACCCAGTACTTC. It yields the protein CASSSSTQETQYF.

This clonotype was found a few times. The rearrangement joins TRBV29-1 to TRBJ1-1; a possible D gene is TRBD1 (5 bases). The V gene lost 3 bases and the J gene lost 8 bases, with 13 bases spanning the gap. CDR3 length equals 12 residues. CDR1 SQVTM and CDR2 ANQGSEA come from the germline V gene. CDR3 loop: CSVEKGFSEAFF. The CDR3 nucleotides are TGCAGCGTTGAGAAGGGGTTTTCCGAAGCTTTCTTT.

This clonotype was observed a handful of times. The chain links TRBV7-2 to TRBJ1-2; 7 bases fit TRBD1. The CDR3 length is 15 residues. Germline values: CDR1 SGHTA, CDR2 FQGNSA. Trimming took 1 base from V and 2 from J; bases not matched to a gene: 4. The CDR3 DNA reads TGTGCCAGCAGCTTAGAGAGGGGGCGGAACTATGGCTACACCTTC. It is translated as CASSLERGRNYGYTF.

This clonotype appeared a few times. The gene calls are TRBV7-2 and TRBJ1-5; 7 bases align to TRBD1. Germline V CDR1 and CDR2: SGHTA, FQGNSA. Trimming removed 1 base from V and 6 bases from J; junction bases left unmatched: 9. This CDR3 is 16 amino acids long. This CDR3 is CASSLDSRGVAQPQHF. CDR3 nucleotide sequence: TGTGCCAGCAGCTTAGATTCCAGGGGGGTTGCTCAGCCCCAGCATTTT.

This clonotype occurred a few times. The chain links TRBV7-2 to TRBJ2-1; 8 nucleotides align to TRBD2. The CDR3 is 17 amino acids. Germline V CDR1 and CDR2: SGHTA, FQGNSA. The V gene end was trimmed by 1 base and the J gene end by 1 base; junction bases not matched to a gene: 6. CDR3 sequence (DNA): TGTGCCAGCAGCTTAGGGGCTAGCGGGTATTCCTACAATGAGCAGTTCTTC. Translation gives CASSLGASGYSYNEQFF.

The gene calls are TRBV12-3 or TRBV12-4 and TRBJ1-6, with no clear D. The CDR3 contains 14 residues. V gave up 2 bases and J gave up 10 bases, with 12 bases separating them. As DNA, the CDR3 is TGTGCCAGCAGTTTACGGACCCTCCCCTCACCCCTCCACTTT. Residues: CASSLRTLPSPLHF.

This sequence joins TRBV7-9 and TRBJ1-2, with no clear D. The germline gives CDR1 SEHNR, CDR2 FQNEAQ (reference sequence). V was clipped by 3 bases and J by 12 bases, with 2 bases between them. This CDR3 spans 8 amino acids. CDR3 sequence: CASSFDTF. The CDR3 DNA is TGTGCCAGCAGCTTCGACACCTTC.

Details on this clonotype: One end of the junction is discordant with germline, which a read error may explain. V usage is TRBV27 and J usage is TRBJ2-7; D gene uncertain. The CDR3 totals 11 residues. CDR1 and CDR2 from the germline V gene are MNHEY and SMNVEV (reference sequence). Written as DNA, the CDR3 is TGTACCAGCAGTTCTTCCCACGAGCAGTACTTC. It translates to CTSSSSHEQYF.

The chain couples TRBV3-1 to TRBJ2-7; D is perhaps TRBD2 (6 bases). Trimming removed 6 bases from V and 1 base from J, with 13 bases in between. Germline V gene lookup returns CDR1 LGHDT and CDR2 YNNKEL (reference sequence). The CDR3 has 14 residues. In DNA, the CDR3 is TGTGCCAGCAGACCCGGGACTGAGTCCTACGAGCAGTACTTC. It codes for CASRPGTESYEQYF.

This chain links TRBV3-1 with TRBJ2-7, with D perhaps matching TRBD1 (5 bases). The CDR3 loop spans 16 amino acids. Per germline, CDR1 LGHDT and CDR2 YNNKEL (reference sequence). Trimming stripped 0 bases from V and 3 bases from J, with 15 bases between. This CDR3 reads CASSQDGTGAFYEQYF. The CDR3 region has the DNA TGTGCCAGCAGCCAAGATGGCACAGGCGCCTTCTACGAGCAGTACTTC.

The CDR3 reads CASSIAGGTYEQYF. CDR3 coding DNA: TGTGCCAGCAGTATAGCGGGAGGGACCTACGAGCAGTACTTC. This chain joins TRBV6-2 or TRBV6-3 and TRBJ2-7; 11 nucleotides line up with TRBD2. The CDR3 is 14 amino acids. J lost 2 bases, V lost 5 bases, and 2 bases had no gene match. Germline V CDR1 and CDR2: MNHEY, SVGEGT.